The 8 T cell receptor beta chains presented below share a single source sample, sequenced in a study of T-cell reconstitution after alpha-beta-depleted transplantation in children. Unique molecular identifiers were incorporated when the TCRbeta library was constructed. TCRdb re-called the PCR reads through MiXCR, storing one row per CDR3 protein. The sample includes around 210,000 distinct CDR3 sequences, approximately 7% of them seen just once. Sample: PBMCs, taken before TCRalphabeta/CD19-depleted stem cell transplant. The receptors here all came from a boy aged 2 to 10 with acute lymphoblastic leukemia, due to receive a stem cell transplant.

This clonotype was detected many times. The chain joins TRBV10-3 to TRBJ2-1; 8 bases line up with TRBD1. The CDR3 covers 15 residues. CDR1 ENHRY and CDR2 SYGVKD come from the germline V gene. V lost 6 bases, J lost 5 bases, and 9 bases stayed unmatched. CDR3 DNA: TGTGCCATCAGGGTAGGACAGGGCGCTCACAATGAGCAGTTCTTC. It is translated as CAIRVGQGAHNEQFF.

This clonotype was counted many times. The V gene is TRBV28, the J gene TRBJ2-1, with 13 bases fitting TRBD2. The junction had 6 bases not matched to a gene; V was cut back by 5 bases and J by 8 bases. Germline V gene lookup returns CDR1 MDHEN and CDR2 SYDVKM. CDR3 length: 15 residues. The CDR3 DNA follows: TGTGCCAGCAGTCCGAGGACTAGCGGGAGCGATGAGCAGTTCTTC. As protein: CASSPRTSGSDEQFF.

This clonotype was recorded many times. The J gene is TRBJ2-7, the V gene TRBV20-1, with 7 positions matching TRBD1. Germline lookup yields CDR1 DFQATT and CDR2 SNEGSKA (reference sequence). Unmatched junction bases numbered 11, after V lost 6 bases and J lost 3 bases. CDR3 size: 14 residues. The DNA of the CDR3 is TGCAGTGCCAGGGGGTTGGGGATGGTCTACGAGCAGTACTTC. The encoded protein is CSARGLGMVYEQYF.

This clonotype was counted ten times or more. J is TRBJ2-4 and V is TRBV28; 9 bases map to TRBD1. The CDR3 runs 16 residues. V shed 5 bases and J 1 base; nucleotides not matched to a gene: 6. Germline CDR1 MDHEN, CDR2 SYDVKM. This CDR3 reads CASSAQGAEAKNIQYF. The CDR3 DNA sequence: TGTGCCAGCAGTGCACAGGGGGCGGAGGCCAAAAACATTCAGTACTTC.

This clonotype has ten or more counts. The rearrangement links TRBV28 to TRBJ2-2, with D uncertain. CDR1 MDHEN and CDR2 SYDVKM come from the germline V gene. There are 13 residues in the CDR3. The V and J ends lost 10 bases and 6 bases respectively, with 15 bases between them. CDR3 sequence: CATMGPGPGELFF. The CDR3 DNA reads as TGTGCCACCATGGGTCCCGGCCCCGGGGAGCTGTTTTTT. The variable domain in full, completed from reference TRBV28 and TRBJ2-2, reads DVKVTQSSRYLVKRTGEKVFLECVQDMDHENMFWYRQDPGLGLRLIYFSYDVKMKEKGDIPEGYSVSREKKERFSLILESASTNQTSMYLCATMGPGPGELFFGEGSRLTVL.

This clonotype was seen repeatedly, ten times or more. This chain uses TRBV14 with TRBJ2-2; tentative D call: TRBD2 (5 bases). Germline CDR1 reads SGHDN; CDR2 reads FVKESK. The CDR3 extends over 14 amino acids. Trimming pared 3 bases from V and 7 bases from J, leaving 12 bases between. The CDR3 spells CASSQALGVGELFF. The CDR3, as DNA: TGTGCCAGCAGCCAGGCCCTGGGAGTCGGGGAGCTGTTTTTT.

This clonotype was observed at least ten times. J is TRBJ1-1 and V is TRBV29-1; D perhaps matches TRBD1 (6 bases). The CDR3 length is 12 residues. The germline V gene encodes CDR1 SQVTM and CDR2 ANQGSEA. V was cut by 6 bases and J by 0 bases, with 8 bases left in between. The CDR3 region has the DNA TGCAGCGTCGGACAGATGAACACTGAAGCTTTCTTT. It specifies CSVGQMNTEAFF. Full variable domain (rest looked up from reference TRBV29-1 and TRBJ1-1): SAVISQKPSRDICQRGTSLTIQCQVDSQVTMMFWYRQQPGQSLTLIATANQGSEATYESGFVIDKFPISRPNLTFSTLTVSNMSPEDSSIYLCSVGQMNTEAFFGQGTRLTVV.

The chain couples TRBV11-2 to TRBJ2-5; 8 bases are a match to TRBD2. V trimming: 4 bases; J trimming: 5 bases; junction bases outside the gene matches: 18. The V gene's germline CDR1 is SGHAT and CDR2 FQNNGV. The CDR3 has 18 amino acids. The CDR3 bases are TGTGCCAGCAGCTGGATGTTGAGCGGGGGCCCAATAAGGGAGACCCAGTACTTC. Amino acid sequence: CASSWMLSGGPIRETQYF.